This entry is about one T cell receptor (beta chain). Its antigen is unidentified. From germline, CDR1 is SGHNT and CDR2 YYREEE (reference sequence). Trimming removed 4 bases from V and 3 bases from J; junction bases left unmatched: 9. CDR3 length: 16 amino acids. This specimen comes from a study of cytomegalovirus exposure and HLA in healthy donors. On the study more broadly: The Caucasian-associated ancestry cluster contained around four fifths of the approximately 400 genotyped donors. General study results and limits: On later analysis, the bulk of CMV-associated TCR beta chains appeared to be HLA-restricted. More than 150 TCR beta chains were listed as cytomegalovirus-associated. A later analysis reportedly found that, within productive TCRs, an Asian-associated ancestry cluster had fewer N-insertions than the mean observed across the approximately 690 donors.

The PCR employed 60 Vbeta primers together with 13 Jbeta primers. Generated by immunoSEQ multiplex PCR, the TCRdb table keeps only in-frame clones and is missing some. Here the sample spans 100,000 to 140,000 clones, approximately 79% being singletons. This receptor was identified in a man aged 18 to 29 in good health and CMV-seronegative. Sequencing used PBMCs. V is TRBV5-4 and J is TRBJ2-1; 8 positions match TRBD1. As DNA, the CDR3 is TGTGCCAGCAGCAAGGCAGGGGGCTCTATCTACAATGAGCAGTTCTTC. It is translated as CASSKAGGSIYNEQFF.